Listed here are 4 T cell receptor beta chains from one sample, sequenced in a study of T cell responses to AZD1222 COVID-19 vaccine. The repertoire was sequenced with immunoSEQ multiplex PCR; TCRdb's copy has only in-frame clones and lacks some. The sample includes fewer than 120,000 clones, about 94% seen only once; the top ten take 2.5% to 3%. The material sequenced was peripheral blood, taken 28 days after the second AZD1222 dose. These TCRs come from an adult who received the AZD1222 COVID-19 vaccine.

This chain connects TRBV28 to TRBJ1-2, with D maybe TRBD1 (6 bases). CDR3 length: 14 residues. From germline, CDR1 is MDHEN and CDR2 SYDVKM. Trimming removed 5 bases at V and 1 base at J, with 11 bases between. This CDR3 reads CASSPQGFNYGYTF. The DNA of the CDR3 is TGTGCCAGCAGTCCCCAGGGGTTTAACTATGGCTACACCTTC.

This clone is a singleton in its sample. The chain uses TRBV2 and TRBJ1-3; no clear D gene. V lost 3 bases and J 0 bases, leaving 9 bases between the germline ends. The CDR3 extends over 15 amino acids. Germline V CDR1 and CDR2: SNHLY, FYNNEI. CDR3 protein: CASSDSEASGNTIYF. DNA of the CDR3: TGTGCCAGCAGTGACAGCGAAGCCTCTGGAAACACCATATATTTT. The whole variable domain, filled in from reference TRBV2 and TRBJ1-3, reads EPEVTQTPSHQVTQMGQEVILRCVPISNHLYFYWYRQILGQKVEFLVSFYNNEISEKSEIFDDQFSVERPDGSNFTLKIRSTKLEDSAMYFCASSDSEASGNTIYFGEGSWLTVV.

The J gene is TRBJ1-3, the V gene TRBV28; TRBD1 matches 8 bases. After removal of 3 bases from V and 1 base from J, the junction contained 5 bases not matched to a gene. The CDR3 loop spans 16 amino acids. In germline, CDR1 is MDHEN, CDR2 SYDVKM. The chain's CDR3 is CASSFGQGASGNTIYF. As DNA, the CDR3 is TGTGCCAGCAGTTTCGGACAGGGCGCATCTGGAAACACCATATATTTT.

The chain has TRBV2 and TRBJ2-5; D uncertain. Deletions cut 8 bases from V and 2 bases from J, with 6 bases between. This CDR3 region has 11 residues. Per germline, CDR1 SNHLY and CDR2 FYNNEI. This chain's CDR3 is CASQPQETQYF. For the CDR3, the DNA is TGTGCCAGCCAGCCTCAAGAGACCCAGTACTTC.